This T cell receptor beta chain was identified during a study of read filtering for tumor transcriptome and immune sequencing. This clonotype was found many times. Antigen unknown. Trimming cost V 6 bases and J 3 bases; bases outside gene matches: 4. The CDR3 is 14 amino acids. Germline lookup yields CDR1 SGHRS and CDR2 YFSETQ. Molecular barcoded adaptors covering alpha/delta and beta/gamma chains were used on 400 ng RNA. TCRdb re-called the reads through MiXCR, storing one row per CDR3 protein. This table holds 75,000 to 95,000 distinct CDR3 sequences, about 22% found once. Study-level findings and limits: The CD138-negative fraction was mixed bone marrow immune cells, not pure T cells.

The source material was a population of CD138-negative cells sorted from bone marrow. The TCR was taken from a donor aged 40 or over with multiple myeloma. The chain is built from TRBV5-1 and TRBJ2-2, with 8 bases fitting TRBD1. In nucleotides, the CDR3 is TGCGCCAGCATTCAGGGGGCGCACACCGGGGAGCTGTTTTTT. Translating it yields CASIQGAHTGELFF.